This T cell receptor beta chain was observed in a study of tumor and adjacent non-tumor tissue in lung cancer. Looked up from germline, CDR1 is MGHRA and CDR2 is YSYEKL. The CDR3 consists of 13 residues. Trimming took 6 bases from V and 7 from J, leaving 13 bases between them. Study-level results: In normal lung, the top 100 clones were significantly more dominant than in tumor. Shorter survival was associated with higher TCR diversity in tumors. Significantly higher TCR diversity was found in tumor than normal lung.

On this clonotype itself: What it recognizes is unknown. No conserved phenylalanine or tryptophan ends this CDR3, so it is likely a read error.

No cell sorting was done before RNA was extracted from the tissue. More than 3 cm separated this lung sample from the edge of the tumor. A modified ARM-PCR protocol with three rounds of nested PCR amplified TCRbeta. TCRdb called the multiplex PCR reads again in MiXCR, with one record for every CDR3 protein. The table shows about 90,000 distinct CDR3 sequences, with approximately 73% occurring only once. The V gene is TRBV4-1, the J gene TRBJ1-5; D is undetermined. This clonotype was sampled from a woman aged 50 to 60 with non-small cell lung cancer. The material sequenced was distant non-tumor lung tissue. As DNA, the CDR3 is TGCGCCAGCAGTCCTTACGTTCCCCAGCCCCAGCATATT. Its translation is CASSPYVPQPQHI.